The present T cell receptor beta chain was sequenced within a study of PD-1 blockade in classical Hodgkin lymphoma. Every one of the patients relapsed after autologous stem cell transplantation (brentuximab vedotin exposure was variable). Complete response, partial response or progressive disease constituted the best responses recorded. Produced via immunoSEQ multiplex PCR; TCRdb's table is partial and in-frame only. This sample has about 93,000 clones, with approximately 80% found just once. Study-level results: Compared with baseline, CD4+ but not CD8+ TCR diversity had risen significantly by C4D1. Baseline diversity in complete responders resembled that of newly diagnosed patients. Why the repertoires differ is still unclear, perhaps disease activity or prior therapy.

This CDR3 has 14 amino acids. Per germline, CDR1 WSHSY and CDR2 SAAADI. Trimming shortened V by 8 bases and J by 6 bases, and 20 bases separated the two germline ends. Details on this clone: As yet, its antigen is unknown.

The sequencing here drew on peripheral blood mononuclear cells (PBMCs), taken before the second cycle of nivolumab. The TCR comes from a human donor with classical Hodgkin lymphoma. This rearrangement joins TRBV10-2 to TRBJ2-7, with a weak D call TRBD2 (7 bases). CDR3 loop: CASGGGTAGVEQYF. DNA for the CDR3: TGCGCCAGCGGGGGGGGCACAGCGGGCGTCGAGCAGTACTTC.